The T cell receptor (beta chain) described here comes from a study of cytomegalovirus exposure and HLA in healthy donors. Broader study findings: TCR beta sequences numbering around 15,000 were associated with HLA alleles at 0.05 false discovery rate in a later analysis.

Concerning this clone: Its target is not known.

The V gene lost 7 bases and the J gene lost 3 bases, with 13 bases spanning the gap. Germline V gives CDR1 SNHLY, CDR2 FYNNEI. This CDR3 has 13 amino acids. This PCR relied on a set of 60 Vbeta primers and 13 Jbeta primers. The data were produced by immunoSEQ multiplex PCR, yet TCRdb's version contains in-frame clones alone and is incomplete. Counted here are 150,000 or so clones, around three quarters occurring once; the ten biggest clones make up around 1.5%. Specimen: PBMCs. This TCR was recovered from a man between 35 and 55 years old in good health and CMV-seronegative. The rearrangement links TRBV2 to TRBJ2-7; D is possibly TRBD1 (5 bases). The CDR3 region has the DNA TGTGCCAGCACCGGACAACCTAACTACGAGCAGTACGTC. Translation: CASTGQPNYEQYV.